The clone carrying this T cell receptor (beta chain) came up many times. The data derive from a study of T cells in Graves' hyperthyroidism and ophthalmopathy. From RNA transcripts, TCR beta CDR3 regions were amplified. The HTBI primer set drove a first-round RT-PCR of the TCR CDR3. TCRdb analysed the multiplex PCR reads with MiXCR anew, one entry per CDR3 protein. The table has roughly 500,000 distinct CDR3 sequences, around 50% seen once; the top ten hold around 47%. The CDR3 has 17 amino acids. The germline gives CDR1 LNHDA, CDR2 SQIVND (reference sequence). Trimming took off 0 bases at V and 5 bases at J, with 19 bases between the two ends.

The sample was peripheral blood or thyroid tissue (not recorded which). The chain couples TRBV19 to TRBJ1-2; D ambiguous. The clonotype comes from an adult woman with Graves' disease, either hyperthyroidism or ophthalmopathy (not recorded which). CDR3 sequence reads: CASSIESAQNFGYGYTF. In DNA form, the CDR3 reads TGTGCCAGTAGTATAGAATCGGCACAAAACTTTGGGTATGGCTACACCTTC.